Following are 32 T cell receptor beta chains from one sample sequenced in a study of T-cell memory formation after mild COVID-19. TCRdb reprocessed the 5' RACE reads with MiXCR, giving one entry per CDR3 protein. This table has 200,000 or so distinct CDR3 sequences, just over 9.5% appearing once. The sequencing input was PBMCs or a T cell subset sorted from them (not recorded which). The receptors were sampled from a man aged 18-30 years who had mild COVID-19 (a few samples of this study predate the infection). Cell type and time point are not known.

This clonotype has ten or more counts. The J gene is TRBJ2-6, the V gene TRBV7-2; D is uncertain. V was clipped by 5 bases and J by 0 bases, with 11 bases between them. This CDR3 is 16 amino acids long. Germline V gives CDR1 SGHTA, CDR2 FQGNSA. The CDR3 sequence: CASSPNAHSGANVLTF. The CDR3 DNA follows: TGTGCCAGCAGCCCCAACGCACACTCTGGGGCCAACGTCCTGACTTTC. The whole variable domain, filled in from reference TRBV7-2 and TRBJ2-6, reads GAGVSQSPSNKVTEKGKDVELRCDPISGHTALYWYRQSLGQGLEFLIYFQGNSAPDKSGLPSDRFSAERTGGSVSTLTIQRTQQEDSAVYLCASSPNAHSGANVLTFGAGSRLTVL.

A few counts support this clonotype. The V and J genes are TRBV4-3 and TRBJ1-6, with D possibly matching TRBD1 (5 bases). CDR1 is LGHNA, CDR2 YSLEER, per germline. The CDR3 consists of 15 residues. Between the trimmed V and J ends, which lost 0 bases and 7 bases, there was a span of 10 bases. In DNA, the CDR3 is TGCGCCAGCAGCCAAGATAGGGCAGGGAATTCACCCCTCCACTTT. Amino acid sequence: CASSQDRAGNSPLHF.

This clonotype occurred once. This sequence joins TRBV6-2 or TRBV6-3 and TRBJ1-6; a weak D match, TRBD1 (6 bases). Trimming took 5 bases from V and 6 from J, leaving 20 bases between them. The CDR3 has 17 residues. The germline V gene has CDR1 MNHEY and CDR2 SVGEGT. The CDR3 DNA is TGTGCCAGCAGTCCTCTTCAGGGGCAGGGAAGTAATTCACCCCTCCACTTT. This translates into CASSPLQGQGSNSPLHF.

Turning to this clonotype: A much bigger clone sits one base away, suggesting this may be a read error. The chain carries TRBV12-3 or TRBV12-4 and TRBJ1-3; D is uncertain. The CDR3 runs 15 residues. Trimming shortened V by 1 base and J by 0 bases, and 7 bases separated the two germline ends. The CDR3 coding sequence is TGTGCCAGCAGTTTAGAGTGGGCCTCTGGAAACACCATATATTTT. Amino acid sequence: CASSLEWASGNTIYF.

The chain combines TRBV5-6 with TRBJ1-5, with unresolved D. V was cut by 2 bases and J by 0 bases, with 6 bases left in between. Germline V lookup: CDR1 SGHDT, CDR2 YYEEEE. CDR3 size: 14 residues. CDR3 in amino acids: CASSLSGSNQPQHF. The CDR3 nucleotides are TGTGCCAGCAGCTTAAGTGGTAGCAATCAGCCCCAGCATTTT.

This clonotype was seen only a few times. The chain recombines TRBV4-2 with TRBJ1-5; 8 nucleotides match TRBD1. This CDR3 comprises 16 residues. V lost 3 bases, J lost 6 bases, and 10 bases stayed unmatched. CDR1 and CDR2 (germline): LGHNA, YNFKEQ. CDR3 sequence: CASSHGASGGGQPQHF. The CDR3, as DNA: TGTGCCAGCAGCCATGGGGCTTCAGGGGGCGGTCAGCCCCAGCATTTT.

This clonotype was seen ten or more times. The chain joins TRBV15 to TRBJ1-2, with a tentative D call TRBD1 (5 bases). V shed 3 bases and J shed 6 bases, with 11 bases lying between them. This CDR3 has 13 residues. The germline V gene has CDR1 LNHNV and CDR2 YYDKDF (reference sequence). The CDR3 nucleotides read TGTGCCACCAGCAGGGTGGCAGGGAATGGCTACACCTTC. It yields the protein CATSRVAGNGYTF.

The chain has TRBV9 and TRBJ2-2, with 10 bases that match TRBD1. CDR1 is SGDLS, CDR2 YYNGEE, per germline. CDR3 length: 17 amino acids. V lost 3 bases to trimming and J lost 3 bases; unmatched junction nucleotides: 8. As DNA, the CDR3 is TGTGCCAGCAGCGCCCCCTCCGGGACAGGGGACACCGGGGAGCTGTTTTTT. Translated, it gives CASSAPSGTGDTGELFF.

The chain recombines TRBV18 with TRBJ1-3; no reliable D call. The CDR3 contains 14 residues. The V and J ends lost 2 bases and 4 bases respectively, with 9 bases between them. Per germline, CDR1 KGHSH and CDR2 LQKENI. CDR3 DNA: TGTGCCAGCTCACCAGGGTCCGTCGGAAACACCATATATTTT. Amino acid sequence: CASSPGSVGNTIYF.

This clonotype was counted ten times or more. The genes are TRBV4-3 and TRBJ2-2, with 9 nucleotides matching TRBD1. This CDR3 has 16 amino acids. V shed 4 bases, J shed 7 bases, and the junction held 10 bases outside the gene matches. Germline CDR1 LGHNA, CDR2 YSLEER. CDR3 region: CASSRRAGTGYGELFF. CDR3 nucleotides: TGCGCCAGCAGCCGTCGAGCCGGGACAGGGTACGGGGAGCTGTTTTTT.

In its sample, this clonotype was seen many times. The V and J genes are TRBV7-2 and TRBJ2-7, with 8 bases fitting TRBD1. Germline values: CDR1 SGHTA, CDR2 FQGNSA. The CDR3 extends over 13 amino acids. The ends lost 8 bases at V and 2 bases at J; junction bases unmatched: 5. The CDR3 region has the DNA TGTGCCAGCGGACTACAGGGGGCCTACGAGCAGTACTTC. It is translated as CASGLQGAYEQYF.

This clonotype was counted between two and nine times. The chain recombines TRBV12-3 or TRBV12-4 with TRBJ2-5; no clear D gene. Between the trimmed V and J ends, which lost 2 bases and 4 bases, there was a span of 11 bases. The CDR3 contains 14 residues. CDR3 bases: TGTGCCAGCAGTTTATTTCAGCTGGGAGAGACCCAGTACTTC. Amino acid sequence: CASSLFQLGETQYF.

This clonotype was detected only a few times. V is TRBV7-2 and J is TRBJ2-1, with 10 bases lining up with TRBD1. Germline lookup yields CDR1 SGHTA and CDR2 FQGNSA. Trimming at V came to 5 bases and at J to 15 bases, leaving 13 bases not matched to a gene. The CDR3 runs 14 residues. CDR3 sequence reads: CASSGSGQGRLPFF. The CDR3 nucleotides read TGTGCCAGCAGCGGGTCGGGACAGGGGAGGTTGCCGTTCTTC.

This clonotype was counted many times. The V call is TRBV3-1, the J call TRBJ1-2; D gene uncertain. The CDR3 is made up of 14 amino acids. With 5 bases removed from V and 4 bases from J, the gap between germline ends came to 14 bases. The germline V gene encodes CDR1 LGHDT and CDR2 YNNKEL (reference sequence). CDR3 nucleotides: TGTGCCAGCAGCTGGAATGACGGATCCTATGGCTACACCTTC. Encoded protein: CASSWNDGSYGYTF.

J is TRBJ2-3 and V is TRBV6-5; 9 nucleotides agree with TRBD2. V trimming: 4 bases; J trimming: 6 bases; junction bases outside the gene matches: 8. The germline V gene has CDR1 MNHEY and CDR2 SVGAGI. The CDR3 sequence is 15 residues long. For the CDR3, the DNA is TGTGCCAGCAGTTGGGCTAGCGGGGTCGGGGATACGCAGTATTTT. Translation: CASSWASGVGDTQYF.

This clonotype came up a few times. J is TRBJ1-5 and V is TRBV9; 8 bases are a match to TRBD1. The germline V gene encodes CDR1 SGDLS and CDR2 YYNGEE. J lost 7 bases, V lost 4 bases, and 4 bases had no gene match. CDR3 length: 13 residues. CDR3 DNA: TGTGCCAGCAGCTCCGCAGGGGGCCAGCCCCAGCATTTT. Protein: CASSSAGGQPQHF. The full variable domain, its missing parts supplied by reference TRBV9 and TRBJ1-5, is DSGVTQTPKHLITATGQRVTLRCSPRSGDLSVYWYQQSLDQGLQFLIQYYNGEERAKGNILERFSAQQFPDLHSELNLSSLELGDSALYFCASSSAGGQPQHFGDGTRLSIL.

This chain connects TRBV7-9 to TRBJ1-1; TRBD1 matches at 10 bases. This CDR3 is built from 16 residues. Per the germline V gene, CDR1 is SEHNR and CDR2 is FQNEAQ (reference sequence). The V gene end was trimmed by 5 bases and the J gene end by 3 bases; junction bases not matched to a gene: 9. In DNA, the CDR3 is TGTGCCAGCAGCGCAGGGACAGGGGAGCTGGACACTGAAGCTTTCTTT. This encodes CASSAGTGELDTEAFF.

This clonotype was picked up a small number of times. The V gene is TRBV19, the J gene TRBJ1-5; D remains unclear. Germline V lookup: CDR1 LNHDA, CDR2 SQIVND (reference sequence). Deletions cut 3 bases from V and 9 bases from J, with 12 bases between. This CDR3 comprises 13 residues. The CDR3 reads CASSIDNPLPQHF. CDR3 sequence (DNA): TGTGCCAGTAGTATTGACAACCCTTTGCCCCAGCATTTT.

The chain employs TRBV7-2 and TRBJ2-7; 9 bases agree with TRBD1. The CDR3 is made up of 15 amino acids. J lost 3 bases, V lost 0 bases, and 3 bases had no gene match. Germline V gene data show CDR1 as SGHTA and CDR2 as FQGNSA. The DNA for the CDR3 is TGTGCCAGCAGCTTAGCCGGGACAGGGTACTACGAGCAGTACTTC. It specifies CASSLAGTGYYEQYF.

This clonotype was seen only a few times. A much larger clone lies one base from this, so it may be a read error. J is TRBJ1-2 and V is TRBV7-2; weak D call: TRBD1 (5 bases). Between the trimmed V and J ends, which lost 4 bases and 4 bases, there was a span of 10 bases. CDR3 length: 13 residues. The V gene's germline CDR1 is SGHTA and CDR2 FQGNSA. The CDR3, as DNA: TGTGCCAGCAGCTCCGGGGGAGGCTATGGCTACACCTTC. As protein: CASSSGGGYGYTF.

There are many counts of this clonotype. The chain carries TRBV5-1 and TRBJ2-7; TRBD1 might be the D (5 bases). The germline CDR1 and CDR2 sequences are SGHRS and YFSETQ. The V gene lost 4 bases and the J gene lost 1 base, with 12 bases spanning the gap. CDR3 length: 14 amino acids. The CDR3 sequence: CASSAGIGSYEQYF. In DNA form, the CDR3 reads TGCGCCAGCAGCGCAGGGATTGGGTCCTACGAGCAGTACTTC.

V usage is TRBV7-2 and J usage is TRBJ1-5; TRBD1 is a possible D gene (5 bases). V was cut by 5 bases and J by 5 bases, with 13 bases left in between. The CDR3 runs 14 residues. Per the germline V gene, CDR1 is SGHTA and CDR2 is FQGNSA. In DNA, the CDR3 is TGTGCCAGCAGCACCGGGACCTTACATCAGCCCCAGCATTTT. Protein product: CASSTGTLHQPQHF.

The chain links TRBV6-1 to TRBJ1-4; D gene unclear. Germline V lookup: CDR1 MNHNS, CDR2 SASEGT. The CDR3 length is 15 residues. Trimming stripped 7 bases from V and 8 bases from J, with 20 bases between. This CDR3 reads CASITSGGRREKLFF. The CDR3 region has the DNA TGTGCCAGCATCACCAGTGGAGGGAGACGCGAAAAACTGTTTTTT.

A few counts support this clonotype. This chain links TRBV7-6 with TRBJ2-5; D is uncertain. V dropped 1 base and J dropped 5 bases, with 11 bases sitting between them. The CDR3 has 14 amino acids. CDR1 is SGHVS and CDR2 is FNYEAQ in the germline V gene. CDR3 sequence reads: CASSLVSDRETQYF. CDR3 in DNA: TGTGCCAGCAGCTTAGTTTCGGATAGGGAGACCCAGTACTTC.

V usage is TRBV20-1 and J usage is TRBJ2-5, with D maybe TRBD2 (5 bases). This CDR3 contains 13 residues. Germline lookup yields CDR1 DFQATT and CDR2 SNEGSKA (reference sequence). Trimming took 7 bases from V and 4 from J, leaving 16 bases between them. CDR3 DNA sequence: TGCAGTGATAGTGAGGGAATAGGAGAGACCCAGTACTTC. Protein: CSDSEGIGETQYF.

The CDR3 sequence: CATTDRGGYEQYF. The DNA for the CDR3 is TGTGCCACTACGGACAGGGGAGGCTACGAGCAGTACTTC. This chain joins TRBV6-2 or TRBV6-3 and TRBJ2-7; 9 bases line up with TRBD1. CDR3 length equals 13 residues. Germline CDR1 MNHEY, CDR2 SVGEGT. The V gene end was trimmed by 10 bases and the J gene end by 3 bases; junction bases not matched to a gene: 7.

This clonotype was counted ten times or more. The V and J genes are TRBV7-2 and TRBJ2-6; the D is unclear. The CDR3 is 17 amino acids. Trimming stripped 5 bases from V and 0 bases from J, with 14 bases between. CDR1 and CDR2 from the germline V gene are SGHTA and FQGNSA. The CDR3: CASSKSPLFSGANVLTF. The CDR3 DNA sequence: TGTGCCAGCAGCAAGAGTCCCCTATTCTCTGGGGCCAACGTCCTGACTTTC.

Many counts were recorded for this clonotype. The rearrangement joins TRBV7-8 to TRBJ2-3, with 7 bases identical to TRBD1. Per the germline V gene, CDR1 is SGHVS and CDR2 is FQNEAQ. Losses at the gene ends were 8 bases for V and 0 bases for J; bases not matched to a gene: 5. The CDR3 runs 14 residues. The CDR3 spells CASSDRTSTDTQYF. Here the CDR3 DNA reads TGTGCCAGCTCGGACAGGACTAGCACAGATACGCAGTATTTT.

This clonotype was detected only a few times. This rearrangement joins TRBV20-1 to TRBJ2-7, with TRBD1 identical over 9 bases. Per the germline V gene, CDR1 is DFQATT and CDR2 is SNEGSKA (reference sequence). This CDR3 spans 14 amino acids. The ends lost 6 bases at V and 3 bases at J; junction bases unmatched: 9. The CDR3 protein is CSARDRVKVYEQYV. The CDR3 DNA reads TGCAGTGCGAGGGACAGGGTGAAGGTCTACGAGCAGTACGTC.

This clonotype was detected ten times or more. In DNA form, the CDR3 reads TGCGCCAGCAGCTATAGCGGGGAGAACGAGCAGTACTTC. It translates to CASSYSGENEQYF. This chain links TRBV5-1 with TRBJ2-7, with 8 bases matching TRBD2. The CDR3 runs to 13 residues. With 3 bases clipped from V and 5 bases from J, the junction kept 4 bases outside the gene matches. The germline CDR1 and CDR2 sequences are SGHRS and YFSETQ.

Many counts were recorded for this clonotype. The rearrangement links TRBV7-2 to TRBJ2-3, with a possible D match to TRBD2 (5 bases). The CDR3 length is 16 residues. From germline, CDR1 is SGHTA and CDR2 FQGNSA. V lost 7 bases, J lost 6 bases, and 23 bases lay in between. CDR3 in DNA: TGTGCCAGCACGCGCCTGGGCGGGCACGATTTGGATACGCAGTATTTT. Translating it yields CASTRLGGHDLDTQYF. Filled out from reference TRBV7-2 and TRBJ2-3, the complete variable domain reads GAGVSQSPSNKVTEKGKDVELRCDPISGHTALYWYRQSLGQGLEFLIYFQGNSAPDKSGLPSDRFSAERTGGSVSTLTIQRTQQEDSAVYLCASTRLGGHDLDTQYFGPGTRLTVL.

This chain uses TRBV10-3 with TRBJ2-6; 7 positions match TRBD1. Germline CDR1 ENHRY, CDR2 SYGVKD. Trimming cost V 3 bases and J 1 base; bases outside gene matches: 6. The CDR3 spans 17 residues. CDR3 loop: CAISDPKTGSGANVLTF. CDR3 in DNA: TGTGCCATCAGTGACCCTAAGACAGGGTCTGGGGCCAACGTCCTGACTTTC.